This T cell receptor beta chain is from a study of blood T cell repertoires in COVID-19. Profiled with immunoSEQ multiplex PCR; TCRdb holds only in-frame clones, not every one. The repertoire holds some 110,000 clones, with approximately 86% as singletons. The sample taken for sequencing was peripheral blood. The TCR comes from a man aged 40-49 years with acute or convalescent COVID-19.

This CDR3 is CASSFPGQNSPLHF. The CDR3 DNA reads TGTGCCAGCAGCTTCCCGGGACAGAATTCACCCCTCCACTTT. This chain uses TRBV7-9 with TRBJ1-6; 7 bases map to TRBD1. Germline V gives CDR1 SEHNR, CDR2 FQNEAQ (reference sequence). The CDR3 runs to 14 residues. The junction had 3 bases not matched to a gene; V was cut back by 3 bases and J by 7 bases.